This T cell receptor beta chain was sequenced in a study of OX40 agonist ivuxolimab in advanced cancers. Profiled with immunoSEQ multiplex PCR; TCRdb holds only in-frame clones, not every one. The sample records around 110,000 clones, 90% to 95% being singletons. CDR3 length: 14 amino acids. Germline V gene sequence: CDR1 SGHRS, CDR2 YFSETQ. The germline V and J ends were trimmed by 7 bases and 5 bases, with 18 bases remaining between them. The sample here was CD4+ or CD8+ T cells sorted from blood, taken in a trial of the OX40 agonist ivuxolimab. This TCR came from an adult with an advanced solid tumor such as melanoma, head and neck, liver or kidney cancer. The rearrangement links TRBV5-1 to TRBJ2-5; D might be TRBD1 or TRBD2, each matching 6 bases. The DNA for the CDR3 is TGCGCCAGCTCTAAAATCCGGGGGCGGGAGACCCAGTACTTC. Protein: CASSKIRGRETQYF. Looking up the rest from reference TRBV5-1 and TRBJ2-5 gives the full variable domain: KAGVTQTPRYLIKTRGQQVTLSCSPISGHRSVSWYQQTPGQGLQFLFEYFSETQRNKGNFPGRFSGRQFSNSRSEMNVSTLELGDSALYLCASSKIRGRETQYFGPGTRLLVL.